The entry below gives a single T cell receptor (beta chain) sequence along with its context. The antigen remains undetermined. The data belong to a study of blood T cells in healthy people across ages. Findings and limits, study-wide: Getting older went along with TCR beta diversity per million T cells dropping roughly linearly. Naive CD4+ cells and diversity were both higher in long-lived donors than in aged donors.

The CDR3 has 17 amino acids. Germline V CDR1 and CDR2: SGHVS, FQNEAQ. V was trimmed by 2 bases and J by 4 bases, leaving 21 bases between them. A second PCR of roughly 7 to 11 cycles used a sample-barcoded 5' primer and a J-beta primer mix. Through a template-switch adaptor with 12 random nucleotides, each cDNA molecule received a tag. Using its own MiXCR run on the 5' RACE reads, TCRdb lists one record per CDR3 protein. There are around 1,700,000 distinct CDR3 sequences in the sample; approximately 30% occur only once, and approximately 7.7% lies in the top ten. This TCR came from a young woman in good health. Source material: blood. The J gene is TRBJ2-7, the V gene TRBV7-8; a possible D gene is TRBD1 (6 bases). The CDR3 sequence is CASSLLPGQTTTYEQYF. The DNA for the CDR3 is TGTGCCAGCAGCTTACTGCCGGGACAAACAACCACGTACGAGCAGTACTTC.